The 5 T cell receptor beta chains given below trace back to one sample, sequenced in a study of CXCR3-negative and CXCR3-positive naive CD8 T cells. UMI labels and 5' RACE were used to prepare the TRB cDNA libraries. TCRdb re-called the 5' RACE reads and gives one entry per CDR3 protein, without DNA. In all, the sample yields fewer than 80,000 distinct CDR3 sequences. The source material was naive CXCR3- CD8+ T cells from blood. Subset defined: CD45RO-CCR7+CD27+CD95- naive CD8+ T cells lacking CXCR3 (TNR3-). These receptors were obtained from a human donor in good health. Some clones in this sample may be carry-over from other donors' samples.

The gene calls are TRBV29-1 and TRBJ1-2. Germline loops: CDR1 SQVTM, CDR2 ANQGSEA. CDR3 length: 11 residues. The chain's CDR3 is CSVEDHDGYTF.

The rearrangement links TRBV6-6 to TRBJ2-1. The CDR3 contains 16 residues. Germline V lookup: CDR1 MNHNY, CDR2 SVGAGI (reference sequence). The chain's CDR3 is CASSYSGELGHNEQFF.

The chain employs TRBV29-1 and TRBJ2-1; TCRdb gives TRBD2 as the D gene, but with no DNA this cannot be confirmed. Germline CDR1 and CDR2: SQVTM and ANQGSEA. The length of the CDR3 is 15 residues. CDR3 residues: CSVEDPRAPYNEQFF.

V usage is TRBV20-1 and J usage is TRBJ2-7; the D gene TCRdb calls, TRBD1, cannot be checked with no DNA. The CDR3 is made up of 13 amino acids. The germline V gene has CDR1 DFQATT and CDR2 SNEGSKA (reference sequence). This chain's CDR3 is CSASGQNSYEQYF.

J is TRBJ2-5 and V is TRBV9; TCRdb proposes TRBD1, but this gene call is untestable without DNA. Germline V CDR1 and CDR2: SGDLS, YYNGEE. This CDR3 has 14 amino acids. The chain's CDR3 is CASSVPGGDETQYF.